The 16 T cell receptor beta chains presented below share a single source sample, sequenced in a study of cytomegalovirus exposure and HLA in healthy donors. The PCR had 60 Vbeta and 13 Jbeta primers. The table came from immunoSEQ multiplex PCR; TCRdb's copy has only in-frame clones and leaves some out. The data hold 150,000 to 200,000 clones, with about four fifths observed a single time. Material: PBMCs. These TCRs come from a man aged 45-65 years in good health and CMV-seropositive.

DNA of the CDR3: TGTGCCAGCAGCTTACTAGCGGGGACATCCGGGGAGCTGTTTTTT. This gives the protein CASSLLAGTSGELFF. V is TRBV5-4 and J is TRBJ2-2; 10 nucleotides match TRBD2. The CDR3 is 15 residues long. With V trimmed by 2 bases and J by 6 bases, 4 bases remained unmatched. The germline gives CDR1 SGHNT, CDR2 YYREEE (reference sequence).

This sequence joins TRBV4-1 and TRBJ2-5; TRBD1 aligns across 7 bases. The CDR3 contains 15 residues. Trimming took 4 bases from V and 3 from J; bases not matched to a gene: 8. CDR1 and CDR2 from the germline V gene are MGHRA and YSYEKL. The CDR3 reads CASSPASDRKETQYF. The CDR3 bases are TGCGCCAGCAGCCCCGCTTCGGACAGGAAAGAGACCCAGTACTTC.

This chain connects TRBV4-2 to TRBJ1-5, with D possibly being TRBD1 (6 bases). Germline CDR1 and CDR2: LGHNA and YNFKEQ. This CDR3 has 15 amino acids. The V gene lost 0 bases and the J gene lost 7 bases, with 13 bases spanning the gap. The CDR3 sequence: CASSQDRGRGQPQHF. The CDR3 nucleotides read TGTGCCAGCAGCCAAGACAGGGGCCGAGGACAGCCCCAGCATTTT.

The V call is TRBV9, the J call TRBJ2-1; 9 bases are shared with TRBD1. Trimming at V came to 4 bases and at J to 5 bases, leaving 4 bases not matched to a gene. The germline V gene has CDR1 SGDLS and CDR2 YYNGEE. The CDR3 covers 14 residues. Here the CDR3 DNA reads TGTGCCAGCAGCTCGGGACAGGGACACAATGAGCAGTTCTTC. It encodes CASSSGQGHNEQFF.

V is TRBV4-2 and J is TRBJ2-3, with TRBD2 matching over 12 bases. This CDR3 contains 16 residues. Per the germline V gene, CDR1 is LGHNA and CDR2 is YNFKEQ. V shed 1 base, J shed 5 bases, and the junction held 4 bases outside the gene matches. DNA for the CDR3: TGTGCCAGCAGCCAAGCTAGCGGGGGGGCCAAAGATACGCAGTATTTT. Translation gives CASSQASGGAKDTQYF.

The CDR3 DNA reads as TGCGCCAGCAGCGAACTGCCCACGACAGGGCAGGAGACCCAGTACTTC. Residues: CASSELPTTGQETQYF. The chain links TRBV4-1 to TRBJ2-5, with TRBD1 identical over 7 bases. CDR1 and CDR2 (germline): MGHRA, YSYEKL. V was pared by 5 bases and J by 5 bases, with 14 bases of the junction left unmatched. There are 16 residues in the CDR3.

The J gene is TRBJ1-3, the V gene TRBV5-1; a possible D gene is TRBD1 (6 bases). This CDR3 is 15 amino acids long. V was pared by 4 bases and J by 3 bases, with 14 bases between. Germline V lookup: CDR1 SGHRS, CDR2 YFSETQ. CDR3 in amino acids: CASSGKQGDGNTIYF. The CDR3 nucleotides are TGCGCCAGCAGCGGAAAACAGGGTGATGGAAACACCATATATTTT.

The chain employs TRBV19 and TRBJ2-1; 8 nucleotides align to TRBD2. The V and J ends lost 3 bases and 1 base, in that order; junction bases with no gene match: 17. The CDR3 covers 20 residues. Germline V gene data show CDR1 as LNHDA and CDR2 as SQIVND (reference sequence). The CDR3 nucleotides read TGTGCCAGTAGTATCCCGGGAGGGCAGCCGGGCACTCCGTCCTACAATGAGCAGTTCTTC. The encoded protein is CASSIPGGQPGTPSYNEQFF.

This rearrangement joins TRBV27 to TRBJ1-2; D perhaps matches TRBD1 (6 bases). V gave up 6 bases and J gave up 0 bases, with 14 bases separating them. Germline loops: CDR1 MNHEY, CDR2 SMNVEV (reference sequence). The CDR3 is made up of 15 amino acids. The CDR3 sequence: CASRTAQGTNYGYTF. The CDR3, as DNA: TGTGCCAGCAGAACTGCACAGGGTACTAACTATGGCTACACCTTC.

The chain carries TRBV5-1 and TRBJ2-7; maybe TRBD1 (5 bases). Germline values: CDR1 SGHRS, CDR2 YFSETQ. This CDR3 has 13 residues. Trimming removed 7 bases from V and 4 bases from J, with 15 bases in between. This CDR3 is CASGRGGRYEQYF. In nucleotides, the CDR3 is TGCGCCAGCGGTAGGGGTGGTAGGTACGAGCAGTACTTC.

This chain uses TRBV7-3 with TRBJ2-7, with 8 bases fitting TRBD2. Germline assignment: CDR1 SGHTA and CDR2 FQGTGA. V lost 1 base to trimming and J lost 0 bases; unmatched junction nucleotides: 2. This CDR3 has 15 amino acids. CDR3 sequence reads: CASSLRAGGSYEQYF. The CDR3 DNA reads as TGTGCCAGCAGCTTAAGGGCGGGGGGCTCCTACGAGCAGTACTTC.

The rearrangement joins TRBV7-9 to TRBJ2-3; D is ambiguous. Germline values: CDR1 SEHNR, CDR2 FQNEAQ (reference sequence). The V end lost 4 bases, the J end lost 0 bases, and 5 bases lay between the germline ends. The CDR3 has 13 amino acids. CDR3 region: CASSSTSTDTQYF. CDR3 nucleotide sequence: TGTGCCAGCAGCTCTACTAGCACAGATACGCAGTATTTT.

The chain carries TRBV30 and TRBJ1-1; TRBD1 is a possible D gene (5 bases). V gave up 0 bases and J gave up 0 bases, with 14 bases separating them. The CDR3 is 16 amino acids. The germline CDR1 and CDR2 sequences are GTSNPN and SVGIG (reference sequence). CDR3 amino acids: CAWSVLPGSMNTEAFF. The CDR3, as DNA: TGTGCCTGGAGTGTACTCCCAGGGTCCATGAACACTGAAGCTTTCTTT.

The rearrangement joins TRBV7-8 to TRBJ2-7; possible D gene TRBD1, 5 bases. V lost 1 base and J lost 4, with 14 bases in between. Germline assignment: CDR1 SGHVS and CDR2 FQNEAQ. This CDR3 spans 15 amino acids. DNA for the CDR3: TGTGCCAGCAGCTTAGTCGGGCAGGGATCGTACGAGCAGTACTTC. This gives the protein CASSLVGQGSYEQYF.

This clone has more than one count but fewer than ten. The gene calls are TRBV5-1 and TRBJ1-2; D gene ambiguous. The V gene lost 0 bases and the J gene lost 5 bases, with 8 bases spanning the gap. The CDR3 has 13 amino acids. CDR1 and CDR2 (germline): SGHRS, YFSETQ. This CDR3 is CASSLDSGYGYTF. Written as DNA, the CDR3 is TGCGCCAGCAGCTTGGACAGCGGTTATGGCTACACCTTC.

The genes are TRBV6-4 and TRBJ2-2; 8 nucleotides align to TRBD1. The junction had 22 bases not matched to a gene; V was cut back by 6 bases and J by 1 base. Germline lookup yields CDR1 MRHNA and CDR2 SNTAGT. This CDR3 is 21 amino acids long. The CDR3 reads CASSDRLGTGDPTMNTGELFF. The CDR3, as DNA: TGTGCCAGCAGCGACAGACTCGGGACAGGAGACCCAACTATGAACACCGGGGAGCTGTTTTTT.